The 21 T cell receptor beta chains below were found in one sample sequenced in a study of blood T cell repertoires in COVID-19 (dated by TCRdb to the early 2020s). Libraries came from the immunoSEQ multiplex PCR assay. Sourced from immuneACCESS, this table was stored by TCRdb with only in-frame sequences that have V and J called. A share of the clones is absent; for the studies checked, an unresolved V gene accounts for under half, and the remainder has no known explanation. Here the sample has 400,000 to 550,000 clones; approximately 90% occur a single time. Roughly 1.8% of the sample goes to the ten largest clones. Sequenced: PBMCs or T cells enriched from blood (not recorded which). The receptors were sampled from a woman under 30 with acute COVID-19.

The table lists this clone with a few counts. The genes are TRBV4-1 and TRBJ1-2; 9 bases align to TRBD1. The CDR3 sequence is 17 residues long. In germline, CDR1 is MGHRA, CDR2 YSYEKL. Trimming cost V 2 bases and J 1 base; bases outside gene matches: 8. CDR3 DNA: TGCGCCAGCAGCCAAAAGGGGGACAGGGAATTTAACTATGGCTACACCTTC. Amino acids: CASSQKGDREFNYGYTF.

V is TRBV11-2 and J is TRBJ2-3; D possibly corresponds to TRBD1 (6 bases). The CDR3 totals 14 residues. Trimming took 8 bases from V and 0 from J, leaving 12 bases between them. Germline values: CDR1 SGHAT, CDR2 FQNNGV. Here the CDR3 DNA reads TGTGCCAGCGCTACAGGGATTAGCACAGATACGCAGTATTTT. The encoded protein is CASATGISTDTQYF.

J is TRBJ1-1 and V is TRBV12-5; 9 nucleotides line up with TRBD1. Germline CDR1 reads LGHNT; CDR2 reads FRNRAP. After removal of 0 bases from V and 1 base from J, the junction contained 15 bases not matched to a gene. The CDR3 loop spans 20 amino acids. The CDR3 nucleotides are TGTGCTAGTGGTTTGGTGGTTTGGACAGGGGCAGGTTTAGGGAACACTGAAGCTTTCTTT. This codes for CASGLVVWTGAGLGNTEAFF.

The rearrangement links TRBV15 to TRBJ1-4, with D possibly TRBD1 on 5 matching bases. The CDR3 spans 16 residues. The germline gives CDR1 LNHNV, CDR2 YYDKDF (reference sequence). V lost 0 bases and J 2 bases, leaving 10 bases between the germline ends. The CDR3 here is CATSRDLRDTNEKLFF. CDR3 bases: TGTGCCACCAGCAGAGATCTCAGGGATACTAATGAAAAACTGTTTTTT. Full variable domain (rest looked up from reference TRBV15 and TRBJ1-4): DAMVIQNPRYQVTQFGKPVTLSCSQTLNHNVMYWYQQKSSQAPKLLFHYYDKDFNNEADTPDNFQSRRPNTSFCFLDIRSPGLGDTAMYLCATSRDLRDTNEKLFFGSGTQLSVL.

This chain uses TRBV7-2 with TRBJ1-4; 10 positions agree with TRBD1. Germline CDR1 is SGHTA and CDR2 is FQGNSA. This CDR3 spans 15 amino acids. The junction had 2 bases not matched to a gene; V was cut back by 0 bases and J by 7 bases. CDR3 residues: CASSLAGDRGEKLFF. CDR3 coding DNA: TGTGCCAGCAGCTTAGCGGGGGACAGGGGTGAAAAACTGTTTTTT.

The chain employs TRBV28 and TRBJ2-5, with D possibly TRBD2 on 5 matching bases. The CDR3 is made up of 13 amino acids. Looked up from germline, CDR1 is MDHEN and CDR2 is SYDVKM. V lost 3 bases and J lost 5, with 10 bases in between. The CDR3 loop reads CASSFGDRETQYF. The DNA for the CDR3 is TGTGCCAGCAGTTTCGGGGATCGGGAGACCCAGTACTTC.

V and J are TRBV6-5 and TRBJ1-5, with 8 positions matching TRBD1. J gave up 7 bases and V 6 bases, and 8 bases lay outside the gene matches. The germline V gene has CDR1 MNHEY and CDR2 SVGAGI. The CDR3 covers 14 residues. CDR3 sequence: CASSPDRGGQPQHF. In DNA form, the CDR3 reads TGTGCCAGCAGCCCAGACAGGGGCGGGCAGCCCCAGCATTTT.

The rearrangement links TRBV6-5 to TRBJ1-1; a possible D gene is TRBD1 (5 bases). This CDR3 has 14 amino acids. V lost 4 bases and J lost 0, with 9 bases in between. CDR1 is MNHEY and CDR2 is SVGAGI in the germline V gene. The CDR3 DNA is TGTGCCAGCAGTTCCCAGGGCGTGAACACTGAAGCTTTCTTT. As protein: CASSSQGVNTEAFF.

The chain uses TRBV27 and TRBJ2-7; TRBD2 might be the D (5 bases). V was trimmed by 3 bases and J by 6 bases, leaving 27 bases between them. CDR3 length: 18 amino acids. Looked up from germline, CDR1 is MNHEY and CDR2 is SMNVEV (reference sequence). DNA of the CDR3: TGTGCCAGCAGTTTTGTACCTAGTACCCCAGACTTCGGAGGCGAGCAGTACTTC. Protein sequence: CASSFVPSTPDFGGEQYF.

The V and J genes are TRBV18 and TRBJ1-2; 8 nucleotides line up with TRBD1. Per germline, CDR1 KGHSH and CDR2 LQKENI. The CDR3 is made up of 16 amino acids. V shed 3 bases, J shed 1 base, and the junction held 7 bases outside the gene matches. The CDR3 DNA sequence: TGTGCCAGCTCACCGGAGGGGACAGGCGGTAACTATGGCTACACCTTC. Translated, it gives CASSPEGTGGNYGYTF.

This chain links TRBV7-6 with TRBJ2-2; 8 bases are a match to TRBD1. V lost 4 bases, J lost 7 bases, and 8 bases stayed unmatched. From germline, CDR1 is SGHVS and CDR2 FNYEAQ. The CDR3 runs to 15 residues. The CDR3 sequence is CASSSSTGGNGELFF. CDR3 in DNA: TGTGCCAGCAGCTCGAGCACAGGGGGAAACGGGGAGCTGTTTTTT. Together with reference TRBV7-6 and TRBJ2-2, the CDR3 gives the full variable domain: GAGVSQSPRYKVTKRGQDVALRCDPISGHVSLYWYRQALGQGPEFLTYFNYEAQQDKSGLPNDRFSAERPEGSISTLTIQRTEQRDSAMYRCASSSSTGGNGELFFGEGSRLTVL.

The V and J genes are TRBV5-6 and TRBJ2-7; a weak D match, TRBD1 (6 bases). Deletions cut 0 bases from V and 0 bases from J, with 7 bases between. There are 14 residues in the CDR3. The V gene's germline CDR1 is SGHDT and CDR2 YYEEEE. The CDR3 loop reads CASSLGTASYEQYF. DNA for the CDR3: TGTGCCAGCAGCTTGGGGACAGCCTCCTACGAGCAGTACTTC.

This chain's CDR3 is CASSLAAGGVSYEQYF. In DNA form, the CDR3 reads TGCGCCAGCAGCCTGGCAGCGGGGGGGGTTAGCTACGAGCAGTACTTC. The chain combines TRBV5-1 with TRBJ2-7; 10 bases agree with TRBD2. The CDR3 has 16 residues. The J segment lost 3 bases and the V segment lost 4 bases, leaving 10 bases of the junction unmatched. Germline V CDR1 and CDR2: SGHRS, YFSETQ.

This clone occurred a few times. V gene TRBV19 combines with J gene TRBJ2-1; 9 nucleotides match TRBD2. The germline V gene has CDR1 LNHDA and CDR2 SQIVND (reference sequence). V lost 4 bases and J lost 5; bases outside the gene matches: 6. The CDR3 spans 15 residues. This chain's CDR3 is CASSSLAGKNNEQFF. CDR3 DNA: TGTGCCAGTAGTAGCCTAGCGGGGAAAAACAATGAGCAGTTCTTC.

The V and J genes are TRBV5-5 and TRBJ1-2; 7 nucleotides line up with TRBD1. Germline lookup yields CDR1 SGHKS and CDR2 YYEKEE (reference sequence). The CDR3 loop spans 14 amino acids. After removal of 2 bases from V and 7 bases from J, the junction contained 8 bases not matched to a gene. The CDR3: CASSLSRGQIGYTF. CDR3 bases: TGTGCCAGCAGCTTATCGAGGGGGCAAATTGGCTACACCTTC. The whole variable domain, remainder taken from reference TRBV5-5 and TRBJ1-2, is DAGVTQSPTHLIKTRGQQVTLRCSPISGHKSVSWYQQVLGQGPQFIFQYYEKEERGRGNFPDRFSARQFPNYSSELNVNALLLGDSALYLCASSLSRGQIGYTFGSGTRLTVV.

The J gene is TRBJ1-4, the V gene TRBV5-1, with TRBD1 matching over 8 bases. Germline assignment: CDR1 SGHRS and CDR2 YFSETQ. V was pared by 5 bases and J by 8 bases, with 5 bases of the junction left unmatched. This CDR3 comprises 13 residues. CDR3 region: CASRPDRDEKLFF. CDR3 nucleotides: TGCGCCAGCAGACCGGACAGGGACGAAAAACTGTTTTTT.

The chain joins TRBV11-2 to TRBJ1-1, with D tentatively TRBD1 (5 bases). The CDR3 runs 13 residues. In germline, CDR1 is SGHAT, CDR2 FQNNGV. V dropped 1 base and J dropped 3 bases, with 6 bases sitting between them. CDR3 residues: CASSLAGDTEAFF. CDR3 nucleotides: TGTGCCAGCAGCTTAGCGGGGGACACTGAAGCTTTCTTT.

CDR3 sequence: CASSYSRSTAQETQYF. CDR3 nucleotides: TGTGCCAGCAGTTACTCGAGATCGACAGCCCAAGAGACCCAGTACTTC. The chain links TRBV6-5 to TRBJ2-5, with D tentatively TRBD1 (5 bases). Looked up from germline, CDR1 is MNHEY and CDR2 is SVGAGI. The CDR3 sequence is 16 residues long. V was pared by 0 bases and J by 1 base, with 12 bases between.

For the CDR3, the DNA is TGTGCCAGCAGTGAAAGGCCAGGGGACTCCTACGAGCAGTACTTC. Its translation: CASSERPGDSYEQYF. V and J are TRBV6-1 and TRBJ2-7; maybe TRBD1 (6 bases). CDR3 size: 15 residues. Deletions cut 2 bases from V and 0 bases from J, with 11 bases between. Germline V gene data show CDR1 as MNHNS and CDR2 as SASEGT.

J is TRBJ2-3 and V is TRBV5-4; the match to TRBD2 covers 12 bases. Germline CDR1 reads SGHNT; CDR2 reads YYREEE (reference sequence). The trim removed 2 bases at V and 7 bases at J, leaving 8 bases unmatched. The CDR3 totals 16 residues. This CDR3 reads CASSLQPTSGGHTQYF. CDR3 bases: TGTGCCAGCAGCTTACAACCGACTAGCGGGGGCCATACGCAGTATTTT.

The V and J genes are TRBV9 and TRBJ2-1; D may be TRBD1 (6 bases). Germline loops: CDR1 SGDLS, CDR2 YYNGEE. V lost 0 bases, J lost 8 bases, and 12 bases lay in between. The CDR3 extends over 14 amino acids. The CDR3 bases are TGTGCCAGCAGCGTAGTATTCAGGGGCGATGAGCAGTTCTTC. Its protein is CASSVVFRGDEQFF.